This T cell receptor beta chain was found in a study of blood T cell repertoires in COVID-19. As for the study in general: COVID-19 samples from acute and convalescent phases originated in the United States, Italy and Spain.

There are 17 residues in the CDR3. The germline V gene encodes CDR1 SGHRS and CDR2 YFSETQ. Trimming removed 0 bases from V and 3 bases from J; junction bases left unmatched: 9. The authors' processing: Using reference gene primer amplification, nucleated cell counts were estimated. Only in-frame clones appear in the TCRdb table, and some are missing; sequencing was by immunoSEQ multiplex PCR. V, J and clone size are taken as reported in that table, and D and trimming were inferred from the DNA itself. The sample consists of 200,000 to 250,000 clones, around 87% of them appearing once. Sequenced: peripheral blood. The chain couples TRBV5-1 to TRBJ2-5; 9 bases map to TRBD2. This sequence originates from a man aged 60 to 75 with acute or convalescent COVID-19. The chain's CDR3 is CASSLGLAGAKKETQYF. The CDR3 DNA sequence: TGCGCCAGCAGCTTGGGATTAGCGGGGGCGAAAAAAGAGACCCAGTACTTC.